One and the same sample provided the 25 T cell receptor beta chains below, sequenced in a study of blood T cell repertoires in COVID-19. The method was immunoSEQ multiplex PCR; TCRdb's version includes in-frame clones alone and lacks a portion of them. The sample gives under 300,000 clones, approximately 82% of which show up once; about 1.9% is in the top ten. The sample taken for sequencing was peripheral blood. Receptor source: a man in his thirties or forties who had recovered from COVID-19.

The chain is built from TRBV7-9 and TRBJ2-6; no definite D call. V lost 5 bases, J lost 1 base, and 9 bases lay in between. The CDR3 sequence is 15 residues long. The germline CDR1 and CDR2 sequences are SEHNR and FQNEAQ (reference sequence). CDR3 DNA sequence: TGTGCCAGCAGCCTTGACGGGTCTGGGGCCAACGTCCTGACTTTC. Its translation: CASSLDGSGANVLTF.

This chain connects TRBV9 to TRBJ1-4, with a weak D call TRBD1 (5 bases). The germline V gene has CDR1 SGDLS and CDR2 YYNGEE. This CDR3 is 16 amino acids long. Trimming took off 3 bases at V and 8 bases at J, with 20 bases between the two ends. The CDR3 nucleotides are TGTGCCAGCAGCGCTGGGAGGGCAGCCCACAGGGAAAAACTGTTTTTT. This translates into CASSAGRAAHREKLFF.

The J gene is TRBJ2-1, the V gene TRBV28, with D possibly matching TRBD1 (6 bases). CDR3 size: 14 residues. Between the trimmed V and J ends, which lost 10 bases and 4 bases, there was a span of 17 bases. The germline V gene encodes CDR1 MDHEN and CDR2 SYDVKM. CDR3 DNA sequence: TGTGCCACCCTACGGGACATCGCATACAATGAGCAGTTCTTC. The encoded protein is CATLRDIAYNEQFF.

V is TRBV29-1 and J is TRBJ2-3; 8 nucleotides line up with TRBD2. V shed 3 bases and J 8 bases; nucleotides not matched to a gene: 4. The V gene's germline CDR1 is SQVTM and CDR2 ANQGSEA. The CDR3 spans 12 residues. Written as DNA, the CDR3 is TGCAGCGTTGATGAGGCGGGGGGTACGCAGTATTTT. The encoded protein is CSVDEAGGTQYF.

The chain recombines TRBV7-9 with TRBJ1-3; possible D gene TRBD1, 6 bases. CDR3 size: 14 residues. V was shortened by 5 bases and J by 4 bases, with 12 bases between the two germline ends. Looked up from germline, CDR1 is SEHNR and CDR2 is FQNEAQ (reference sequence). The CDR3 DNA is TGTGCCAGCAGCACCAGGGGTTACGGAAACACCATATATTTT. Translation gives CASSTRGYGNTIYF.

This clone was observed a handful of times. V usage is TRBV5-1 and J usage is TRBJ2-1; TRBD1 matches 9 bases. Germline V CDR1 and CDR2: SGHRS, YFSETQ. This CDR3 is built from 14 residues. V lost 7 bases, J lost 3 bases, and 5 bases stayed unmatched. The CDR3 loop is CASRAGQGYNEQFF. The DNA of the CDR3 is TGCGCCAGCCGGGCGGGACAGGGCTACAATGAGCAGTTCTTC.

This rearrangement joins TRBV5-8 to TRBJ1-4; D unclear. The CDR3 sequence is 15 residues long. Germline values: CDR1 SGHTS, CDR2 YDEGEE. V was pared by 4 bases and J by 8 bases, with 18 bases between. In DNA, the CDR3 is TGTGCCAGCAGCCTGATTAGAGGCCGCATAGAAAAACTGTTTTTT. It yields the protein CASSLIRGRIEKLFF.

This clone was detected only once. This chain connects TRBV6-6 to TRBJ1-1; D gene uncertain. The CDR3 is 14 amino acids. V was trimmed by 4 bases and J by 0 bases, leaving 9 bases between them. The germline V gene encodes CDR1 MNHNY and CDR2 SVGAGI (reference sequence). CDR3 bases: TGTGCCAGCAGTTGGTCTGGCATGAACACTGAAGCTTTCTTT. It specifies CASSWSGMNTEAFF.

This clone has only one observation. The V call is TRBV19, the J call TRBJ2-3, with TRBD1 matching over 8 bases. CDR1 and CDR2 from the germline V gene are LNHDA and SQIVND (reference sequence). Trimming cost V 6 bases and J 4 bases; bases outside gene matches: 9. The CDR3 is 15 residues long. CDR3 protein: CASSPLTGEADTQYF. CDR3 bases: TGTGCCAGTAGCCCCCTGACAGGGGAGGCAGATACGCAGTATTTT.

The chain employs TRBV7-9 and TRBJ2-7, with TRBD2 matching over 8 bases. With 5 bases clipped from V and 1 base from J, the junction kept 10 bases outside the gene matches. This CDR3 contains 16 residues. Germline lookup yields CDR1 SEHNR and CDR2 FQNEAQ (reference sequence). This CDR3 reads CASSPVGGVKSYEQYF. CDR3 in DNA: TGTGCCAGCAGCCCCGTCGGGGGGGTTAAATCCTACGAGCAGTACTTC.

The chain combines TRBV5-4 with TRBJ2-1; D may be TRBD2 (5 bases). V was trimmed by 4 bases and J by 3 bases, leaving 17 bases between them. This CDR3 comprises 16 residues. Germline V gene data show CDR1 as SGHNT and CDR2 as YYREEE (reference sequence). This chain's CDR3 is CASSLSASLDYNEQFF. The CDR3 DNA is TGTGCCAGCAGCCTATCAGCTAGCCTGGACTACAATGAGCAGTTCTTC.

This clone was counted a single time. The chain is built from TRBV9 and TRBJ2-7, with unresolved D. The CDR3 is 12 amino acids. Germline lookup yields CDR1 SGDLS and CDR2 YYNGEE. Trimming took 4 bases from V and 0 from J, leaving 5 bases between them. CDR3 sequence (DNA): TGTGCCAGCAGCTTTAGCTCCTACGAGCAGTACTTC. Its protein is CASSFSSYEQYF.

The chain joins TRBV7-9 to TRBJ1-4; D perhaps matches TRBD1 (5 bases). The CDR3 sequence is 15 residues long. The germline V gene encodes CDR1 SEHNR and CDR2 FQNEAQ (reference sequence). V was cut by 4 bases and J by 7 bases, with 16 bases left in between. The CDR3 coding sequence is TGTGCCAGCAGCTCCGCGGGGCGGGCCAGTGAAAAACTGTTTTTT. This gives the protein CASSSAGRASEKLFF.

This sequence joins TRBV7-8 and TRBJ2-3; 7 nucleotides align to TRBD1. Per the germline V gene, CDR1 is SGHVS and CDR2 is FQNEAQ. V dropped 6 bases and J dropped 1; count of bases not matched to a gene: 7. This CDR3 spans 15 amino acids. DNA of the CDR3: TGTGCCAGCAGGCACCGGGACAGTCGCACAGATACGCAGTATTTT. It specifies CASRHRDSRTDTQYF. Complete variable domain (other parts from reference TRBV7-8 and TRBJ2-3): GAGVSQSPRYKVAKRGQDVALRCDPISGHVSLFWYQQALGQGPEFLTYFQNEAQLDKSGLPSDRFFAERPEGSVSTLKIQRTQQEDSAVYLCASRHRDSRTDTQYFGPGTRLTVL.

The rearrangement uses TRBV5-1 and TRBJ2-6; D is possibly TRBD1 (6 bases). The germline CDR1 and CDR2 sequences are SGHRS and YFSETQ. The CDR3 extends over 15 amino acids. The V end lost 3 bases, the J end lost 2 bases, and 9 bases lay between the germline ends. CDR3 DNA sequence: TGCGCCAGCAGCTCAGGGGACGCTGGGGCCAACGTCCTGACTTTC. Amino acid sequence: CASSSGDAGANVLTF.

The chain has TRBV7-7 and TRBJ2-1; possible D gene TRBD1, 5 bases. The germline gives CDR1 SSHAT, CDR2 FNYEAQ (reference sequence). V lost 2 bases and J 0 bases, leaving 14 bases between the germline ends. The CDR3 contains 17 residues. The DNA of the CDR3 is TGTGCCAGCAGCTTAAGGGGTCACCCCAGCTCCTACAATGAGCAGTTCTTC. It codes for CASSLRGHPSSYNEQFF.

This clone was found once. The CDR3 protein is CASVPGSGGTDTQYF. CDR3 bases: TGTGCCAGTGTTCCGGGTAGCGGGGGAACAGATACGCAGTATTTT. The genes are TRBV6-5 and TRBJ2-3; 9 bases fit TRBD2. This CDR3 has 15 residues. J was trimmed by 3 bases and V by 9 bases; bases with no gene match: 10. The germline V gene encodes CDR1 MNHEY and CDR2 SVGAGI.

Only one count was recorded for this clone. Here the CDR3 DNA reads TGTGCCAGGGGCGAGCCCTACGAGCAGTACTTC. This codes for CARGEPYEQYF. V and J are TRBV14 and TRBJ2-7; D unclear. CDR3 size: 11 residues. Germline V gives CDR1 SGHDN, CDR2 FVKESK. The ends were cut back, 9 bases at V and 2 bases at J, with 8 bases in the middle.

The V and J genes are TRBV4-1 and TRBJ1-1; tentatively, D is TRBD1 (5 bases). This CDR3 is 11 amino acids long. Germline V gene sequence: CDR1 MGHRA, CDR2 YSYEKL. Trimming shortened V by 4 bases and J by 6 bases, and 6 bases separated the two germline ends. Written as DNA, the CDR3 is TGCGCCAGCAGCCGGGGGGCTGAAGCTTTCTTT. It encodes CASSRGAEAFF.

The CDR3 here is CASSLVGGGNEQFF. Here the CDR3 DNA reads TGCGCCAGCAGCTTGGTGGGCGGGGGCAATGAGCAGTTCTTC. This chain uses TRBV5-1 with TRBJ2-1, with 7 bases lining up with TRBD2. CDR3 size: 14 residues. The junction had 3 bases not matched to a gene; V was cut back by 0 bases and J by 6 bases. Germline lookup yields CDR1 SGHRS and CDR2 YFSETQ.

The V call is TRBV11-1, the J call TRBJ2-5, with no clear D. Germline V CDR1 and CDR2: SGHAT, FQDESV (reference sequence). V shed 1 base and J shed 2 bases, with 8 bases lying between them. This CDR3 contains 14 residues. The CDR3 sequence: CASSLGSRQETQYF. CDR3 nucleotides: TGTGCCAGCAGCTTAGGATCGAGGCAAGAGACCCAGTACTTC.

The chain recombines TRBV2 with TRBJ2-5; the match to TRBD2 covers 8 bases. The trim removed 0 bases at V and 10 bases at J, leaving 4 bases unmatched. The CDR3 length is 13 residues. Per the germline V gene, CDR1 is SNHLY and CDR2 is FYNNEI. DNA for the CDR3: TGTGCCAGCAGTGAAGCACAGCGGGGGAACCAGTACTTC. Translated: CASSEAQRGNQYF.

The gene calls are TRBV21-1 and TRBJ1-5; the table gives TRBD1 as D, unverified against the DNA. TRBV21-1 is marked as a pseudogene. This CDR3 is built from 17 residues. CDR3 bases: TGTGCCAGCAGCAAATATGTTTCGGGGACAGGGGTGGGAGCCCAGCATTTT. Its translation is CASSKYVSGTGVGAQHF.

The rearrangement joins TRBV7-9 to TRBJ1-2; TRBD1 matches at 8 bases. CDR1 is SEHNR, CDR2 FQNEAQ, per germline (reference sequence). V gave up 4 bases and J gave up 6 bases; unmatched junction bases: 13. The CDR3 contains 16 residues. As DNA, the CDR3 is TGTGCCAGCAGCTCCAATGCGGGACAGGTCCGCGATGGCTACACCTTC. It encodes CASSSNAGQVRDGYTF.

The J gene is TRBJ2-7, the V gene TRBV7-9; 7 bases fit TRBD1. CDR3 size: 13 residues. Per germline, CDR1 SEHNR and CDR2 FQNEAQ (reference sequence). V lost 10 bases and J lost 2; bases outside the gene matches: 8. The CDR3 DNA follows: TGTGCCACCTCCGGGACAGAGGCCTACGAGCAGTACTTC. Amino acid sequence: CATSGTEAYEQYF. The whole variable domain, filled in from reference TRBV7-9 and TRBJ2-7, reads DTGVSQNPRHKITKRGQNVTFRCDPISEHNRLYWYRQTLGQGPEFLTYFQNEAQLEKSRLLSDRFSAERPKGSFSTLEIQRTEQGDSAMYLCATSGTEAYEQYFGPGTRLTVT.